This T cell receptor beta chain was sequenced in a study of neurological immune-mediated disorders. Sequencing runs each generated in excess of 160 million TCR-beta sequences derived from 15-18 subjects. TCRdb reanalysed the 5' RACE reads using MiXCR and keeps one entry per CDR3 protein. The sample carries approximately 74,000 distinct CDR3 sequences, 4% to 6% recorded once. This clonotype was counted many times. What it binds is unknown. Stored at -80 C, 2 million PBMCs were the source of the unsorted libraries. Regarding the study as a whole: Phylogenetic analysis grouped 18 of 34 multiple sclerosis patients' repertoires together, suggesting a possible repertoire signature. There were no CDR3 amino acid sequences shared by expanded clones across subjects, a result suggesting private repertoires in all groups.

Looked up from germline, CDR1 is SGDLS and CDR2 is YYNGEE. V gave up 4 bases and J gave up 3 bases; unmatched junction bases: 10. The CDR3 length is 16 residues. The receptor's source is a man between 18 and 29 years old with multiple sclerosis. The sequencing input was PBMCs. The chain joins TRBV9 to TRBJ2-3; 8 nucleotides line up with TRBD2. This CDR3 reads CASSPRPAGETDTQYF. Here the CDR3 DNA reads TGTGCCAGCAGCCCCCGGCCAGCGGGGGAGACAGATACGCAGTATTTT. Filled out from reference TRBV9 and TRBJ2-3, the complete variable domain reads DSGVTQTPKHLITATGQRVTLRCSPRSGDLSVYWYQQSLDQGLQFLIQYYNGEERAKGNILERFSAQQFPDLHSELNLSSLELGDSALYFCASSPRPAGETDTQYFGPGTRLTVL.